The 19 T cell receptor beta chains in this list originate from one sample, sequenced in a study of blood T cell repertoires in COVID-19. TCRdb's table, derived via immunoSEQ multiplex PCR, lists solely in-frame clones and lacks some. The table includes over 150,000 clones, about four fifths detected once. The sequenced material came from peripheral blood. Receptors originate from a woman older than 75 with acute or convalescent COVID-19.

The V and J genes are TRBV5-6 and TRBJ1-4; 7 bases are shared with TRBD1. CDR1 is SGHDT, CDR2 YYEEEE, per germline. V trimming: 4 bases; J trimming: 7 bases; junction bases outside the gene matches: 13. The CDR3 spans 16 residues. The CDR3 DNA follows: TGTGCCAGCAGCCCAAACACGGCAGGGACAGTTGAAAAACTGTTTTTT. Its translation is CASSPNTAGTVEKLFF.

CDR3 region: CASSSGLRQGINYGYTF. In nucleotides, the CDR3 is TGTGCCAGCAGCTCGGGGCTTAGACAGGGGATTAACTATGGCTACACCTTC. The chain combines TRBV5-4 with TRBJ1-2; 8 nucleotides match TRBD1. V trimming: 3 bases; J trimming: 1 base; junction bases outside the gene matches: 11. The CDR3 covers 17 residues. Per the germline V gene, CDR1 is SGHNT and CDR2 is YYREEE (reference sequence).

This clone has only a few counts. The chain carries TRBV30 and TRBJ2-7; 7 nucleotides align to TRBD1. Losses at the gene ends were 3 bases for V and 2 bases for J; bases not matched to a gene: 13. Germline V gene sequence: CDR1 GTSNPN, CDR2 SVGIG (reference sequence). The CDR3 extends over 16 amino acids. CDR3 in DNA: TGTGCCTGGAGGGGCAACCCGGGACAGACCGCCTACGAGCAGTACTTC. Residues: CAWRGNPGQTAYEQYF.

J is TRBJ2-5 and V is TRBV29-1, with TRBD2 as a possible D gene (6 bases). V lost 7 bases and J 5 bases, leaving 11 bases between the germline ends. Germline-derived CDR1 and CDR2 are SQVTM and ANQGSEA. This CDR3 has 11 residues. In nucleotides, the CDR3 is TGCAGCGCGTCCGCGGGGGAGACCCAGTACTTC. Its translation is CSASAGETQYF.

The chain recombines TRBV3-1 (or the pseudogene TRBV3-2) with TRBJ1-2; possible D gene TRBD1, 5 bases. This CDR3 is built from 15 residues. The germline V gene has CDR1 LGHDT and CDR2 YNNKEL (reference sequence). The V and J ends lost 0 bases and 8 bases respectively, with 16 bases between them. The CDR3 nucleotides are TGTGCCAGCAGCCAAGATTCGGACATCCGGCCCGGCTACACCTTC. This translates into CASSQDSDIRPGYTF.

The chain couples TRBV6-5 to TRBJ2-3; 10 bases fit TRBD1. Germline CDR1 is MNHEY and CDR2 is SVGAGI. V was pared by 6 bases and J by 6 bases, with 3 bases of the junction left unmatched. There are 13 residues in the CDR3. The CDR3 DNA reads as TGTGCCAGCAGGGGGACAGGGGCGGATACGCAGTATTTT. Residues: CASRGTGADTQYF.

This CDR3 reads CASSGGAHEKLFF. CDR3 DNA: TGTGCCAGCTCCGGGGGGGCGCATGAAAAACTGTTTTTT. The chain is built from TRBV18 and TRBJ1-4; possible D gene TRBD1, 6 bases. Germline loops: CDR1 KGHSH, CDR2 LQKENI. The CDR3 has 13 residues. V was cut by 6 bases and J by 6 bases, with 11 bases left in between.

This rearrangement joins TRBV4-1 to TRBJ1-5; TRBD1 is a possible D gene (5 bases). Germline CDR1 reads MGHRA; CDR2 reads YSYEKL. This CDR3 spans 13 amino acids. Trimming left V 3 bases short and J 2 bases short, with 5 bases between. The CDR3: CASSHRGNQPQHF. The CDR3 DNA reads as TGCGCCAGCAGCCACAGGGGCAATCAGCCCCAGCATTTT.

This chain uses TRBV30 with TRBJ2-7; a possible D gene is TRBD2 (5 bases). The CDR3 has 12 residues. The V gene lost 2 bases and the J gene lost 4 bases, with 9 bases spanning the gap. Germline assignment: CDR1 GTSNPN and CDR2 SVGIG (reference sequence). The CDR3 loop reads CAWSPTGYEQYF. The CDR3 DNA sequence: TGTGCCTGGAGTCCCACGGGGTACGAGCAGTACTTC.

This clone appeared once. This rearrangement joins TRBV7-2 to TRBJ2-4; TRBD2 matches 11 bases. V trimming: 1 base; J trimming: 0 bases; junction bases outside the gene matches: 8. CDR1 SGHTA and CDR2 FQGNSA come from the germline V gene. The CDR3 is made up of 19 amino acids. The CDR3 loop is CASSLVGTSGSLAKNIQYF. Here the CDR3 DNA reads TGTGCCAGCAGCTTAGTTGGGACTAGCGGATCCCTAGCCAAAAACATTCAGTACTTC.

The rearrangement uses TRBV6-6 and TRBJ2-5; TRBD1 aligns across 7 bases. CDR3 length: 14 residues. J gave up 5 bases and V 5 bases, and 8 bases lay outside the gene matches. From germline, CDR1 is MNHNY and CDR2 SVGAGI (reference sequence). The CDR3 DNA follows: TGTGCCAGCAGTACCACAGGGGTTAGGGAGACCCAGTACTTC. Protein: CASSTTGVRETQYF.

With regard to this clone: Other nucleotide sequences from this sample produce the same CDR3. The J gene is TRBJ2-7, the V gene TRBV12-3 or TRBV12-4; weak D call: TRBD1 (6 bases). The CDR3 is made up of 12 amino acids. Deletions cut 7 bases from V and 4 bases from J, with 11 bases between. In DNA form, the CDR3 reads TGTGCCAGCACCTTACAGGGATACGAGCAGTACTTC. As protein: CASTLQGYEQYF.

This clone was seen only a few times. The genes are TRBV9 and TRBJ1-5; 10 nucleotides align to TRBD1. The V gene's germline CDR1 is SGDLS and CDR2 YYNGEE. CDR3 length: 17 amino acids. V shed 6 bases and J 6 bases; nucleotides not matched to a gene: 15. CDR3 in amino acids: CASIGLPGTGDAQPQHF. The CDR3 DNA reads as TGTGCCAGCATAGGTTTACCCGGGACAGGGGACGCTCAGCCCCAGCATTTT.

The chain combines TRBV9 with TRBJ2-3; TRBD2 matches at 10 bases. Unmatched junction bases numbered 8, after V lost 0 bases and J lost 4 bases. This CDR3 is built from 17 residues. Germline CDR1 SGDLS, CDR2 YYNGEE. CDR3 bases: TGTGCCAGCAGCGTAGATGTTAGCGGGGGGTTGGCAGATACGCAGTATTTT. Its translation is CASSVDVSGGLADTQYF.

The gene calls are TRBV18 and TRBJ2-3; D is possibly TRBD2 (6 bases). This CDR3 is 18 amino acids long. The germline gives CDR1 KGHSH, CDR2 LQKENI. The ends were cut back, 5 bases at V and 2 bases at J, with 23 bases in the middle. The CDR3 nucleotides are TGTGCCAGCTCATCCGCACCCCGCGGGGCGGTGAACACAGATACGCAGTATTTT. It specifies CASSSAPRGAVNTDTQYF.

V is TRBV11-2 and J is TRBJ1-6; D remains ambiguous. CDR3 length: 16 residues. Trimming stripped 1 base from V and 9 bases from J, with 16 bases between. Germline V gives CDR1 SGHAT, CDR2 FQNNGV. CDR3 DNA: TGTGCCAGCAGCTTAGTTTCGTCGGGGTTAAGTTCACCCCTCCACTTT. Translated, it gives CASSLVSSGLSSPLHF.

The V call is TRBV6-5, the J call TRBJ2-7; tentatively, D is TRBD2 (5 bases). The germline V gene encodes CDR1 MNHEY and CDR2 SVGAGI. The CDR3 has 13 residues. The V and J ends lost 2 bases and 6 bases respectively, with 11 bases between them. The DNA of the CDR3 is TGTGCCAGCAGTTACCGGGATCGGGGCGAGCAGTACTTC. This encodes CASSYRDRGEQYF.

The rearrangement joins TRBV6-6 to TRBJ1-5; 7 nucleotides agree with TRBD1. J was trimmed by 1 base and V by 6 bases; bases with no gene match: 9. CDR1 and CDR2 from the germline V gene are MNHNY and SVGAGI (reference sequence). CDR3 length: 16 residues. The CDR3 sequence: CASSWDRKASNQPQHF. The CDR3 DNA reads as TGTGCCAGCAGCTGGGACAGAAAGGCGAGCAATCAGCCCCAGCATTTT.

The chain joins TRBV30 to TRBJ2-7, with D possibly TRBD1 on 6 matching bases. The V end lost 5 bases, the J end lost 1 base, and 15 bases lay between the germline ends. Germline CDR1 is GTSNPN and CDR2 is SVGIG (reference sequence). This CDR3 contains 14 residues. CDR3 residues: CAWSRGSGSYEQYF. The CDR3 DNA is TGTGCCTGGTCCAGGGGTTCGGGGTCCTACGAGCAGTACTTC.